These T cell receptor beta chains were read from a single sample in a study of vaccination and CD4 T cells after COVID-19. Each CDR3 protein is one row after TCRdb ran MiXCR on the PCR reads. The data hold 25,000 to 30,000 distinct CDR3 sequences, with under 65% observed a single time. The sequences come from CD4+ T cells from blood, collected about 7 months after SARS-CoV-2 vaccination. These receptors all come from a human donor who had recovered from COVID-19. Each CDR3 is given without its conserved first and last residue.

>TRBV28|TRBJ2-6
ASSHYRGLTDSGANVLT
>TRBV19|TRBJ1-6
ASSQRLGTGSSPLH
>TRBV20-1|TRBJ1-5
SALTDYSNQPQH
>TRBV25-1|TRBJ2-3
ASSDVTSGTDTQY
>TRBV15|TRBJ2-5
ATRQGLQETQY
>TRBV20-1|TRBJ2-3
SATGQGTDTQY
>TRBV27|TRBJ1-1
ASILGTEAF
>TRBV7-9|TRBJ1-5
ASSLGNQPQH
>TRBV6-1|TRBJ2-7
ATAWTYEQY
>TRBV15|TRBJ2-1
ATSKTSGRLLSYNEQF
>TRBV27|TRBJ2-7
ASSLAGKGRGKLQY
>TRBV2|TRBJ2-5
ASSEGTGVGRETQY
>TRBV28|TRBJ1-2
AIRQGEDYGYT
>TRBV6-1|TRBJ2-7
ASTGLAGGYEQY
>TRBV28|TRBJ2-7
ASSSPLAGGARYEQY